This T cell receptor beta chain emerged from a study of T cell responses to AZD1222 COVID-19 vaccine. TCRdb keeps only in-frame clones here, not all; method: immunoSEQ multiplex PCR. The sample holds about 180,000 clones; around nine tenths are singletons and the top ten take roughly 26%. The CDR3 loop spans 14 amino acids. Germline CDR1 is SGHRS and CDR2 is YFSETQ. The J segment lost 3 bases and the V segment lost 9 bases, leaving 8 bases of the junction unmatched. The origin of this receptor is an adult who received the AZD1222 COVID-19 vaccine. Specimen: peripheral blood, collected 28 days after the second AZD1222 dose. The J gene is TRBJ2-5, the V gene TRBV5-1, with TRBD1 identical over 10 bases. The CDR3 region has the DNA TGCGCCACCGCCGGGGGGACAGGGGAAGAGACCCAGTACTTC. It encodes CATAGGTGEETQYF.